These T cell receptor beta chains were read from a single sample in a study of beta chain features in type 1 diabetes. Assay used: immunoSEQ multiplex PCR; TCRdb lists only in-frame clones, some missing. The sample has under 550,000 clones, 9.5% to 12% seen once. Sequenced input: naive CD4+ T cells from blood. The receptors derive from a woman between 18 and 29 years old in good health. Each CDR3 is given with its conserved first and last residue. A D gene is named only where the DNA matches it firmly. Clone size is stated in some rows and not others, as once, few, many or a class when expanded.

>few|NA|TRBV5-1|TRBJ2-5
CASSLASQETQYF
TGCGCCAGCAGCTTGGCGAGTCAGGAGACCCAGTACTTC
>few|NA|TRBV5-1|TRBJ2-1
CASSLDQGEHWNEQFF
TGCGCCAGCAGCTTGGATCAGGGTGAGCACTGGAATGAGCAGTTCTTC
>few|NA|TRBV9|TRBJ2-3
CASSVTSRSDTQYF
TGTGCCAGCAGCGTCACTAGCCGATCAGATACGCAGTATTTT
>NA|TRBD1|TRBV4-3|TRBJ1-5
CASSPDRDIQPQHF
TGCGCCAGCAGCCCTGACAGGGATATTCAGCCCCAGCATTTT
>NA|NA|TRBV2|TRBJ2-4
CASSEQNLAKNIQYF
TGTGCCAGCAGTGAACAGAACCTAGCCAAAAACATTCAGTACTTC
>NA|TRBD2|TRBV7-9|TRBJ2-5
CASKREQETQYF
TGTGCCAGCAAGCGGGAACAAGAGACCCAGTACTTC
>NA|TRBD1|TRBV30|TRBJ1-2
CASTNPSGQFYGYTF
TGTGCCTCGACGAACCCCTCGGGACAGTTCTATGGCTACACCTTC
>few|NA|TRBV18|TRBJ1-1
CASSPKDTEAFF
TGTGCCAGCTCACCAAAGGACACTGAAGCTTTCTTT
>few|TRBD1|TRBV9|TRBJ2-2
CASSDAGTGAGELFF
TGTGCCAGCAGTGACGCCGGGACAGGGGCCGGGGAGCTGTTTTTT
>few|TRBD2|TRBV25-1|TRBJ2-3
CASSGLAGGVRTDTQYF
TGTGCCAGCAGTGGGCTAGCGGGAGGTGTGCGCACAGATACGCAGTATTTT
>NA|NA|TRBV10-3|TRBJ1-2
CAISEASLGSYTF
TGTGCCATCAGTGAGGCCAGCTTGGGTAGCTACACCTTC
>NA|NA|TRBV7-9|TRBJ2-3
CASSPRTDTQYF
TGTGCCAGCAGCCCTCGCACAGATACGCAGTATTTT
>NA|NA|TRBV19|TRBJ1-1
CASRANQGLNTEAFF
TGTGCCAGTAGGGCAAACCAGGGCCTGAACACTGAAGCTTTCTTT
>few|NA|TRBV6-5|TRBJ1-5
CASSPRPGQPQHF
TGTGCCAGCAGCCCCCGGCCCGGCCAGCCCCAGCATTTT
>NA|NA|TRBV6-1|TRBJ2-1
CASSPLPNEQFF
TGTGCCAGCAGTCCCCTCCCGAATGAGCAGTTCTTC
>NA|NA|TRBV4-3|TRBJ2-7
CASSQGPSSSYEQYF
TGCGCCAGCAGCCAAGGGCCCTCGAGCTCCTACGAGCAGTACTTC
>few|NA|TRBV25-1|TRBJ2-2
CASSEWRVNTGELFF
TGTGCCAGCAGTGAATGGAGGGTTAACACCGGGGAGCTGTTTTTT
>few|NA|TRBV5-4|TRBJ2-5
CASSLTGSQKETQYF
TGTGCCAGCAGCTTAACTGGGTCCCAGAAAGAGACCCAGTACTTC
>few|NA|TRBV5-4|TRBJ1-5
CASSLEDQLTDLNQPQHF
TGTGCCAGCAGCCTGGAGGACCAACTGACAGACCTCAATCAGCCCCAGCATTTT
>few|NA|TRBV14|TRBJ2-3
CASSQGVHTDTQYF
TGTGCCAGCAGCCAAGGGGTTCACACAGATACGCAGTATTTT
>few|NA|TRBV7-2|TRBJ2-5
CASSPRATQYF
TGTGCCAGCAGCCCCCGTGCGACCCAGTACTTC
>few|NA|TRBV15|TRBJ2-6
CATSRDRVSGANVLTF
TGTGCCACCAGCAGAGATCGGGTTTCTGGGGCCAACGTCCTGACTTTC
>few|NA|TRBV4-1|TRBJ1-2
CASSQPWGVRYGYTF
TGCGCCAGCAGCCAACCATGGGGGGTGAGATATGGCTACACCTTC
>NA|NA|TRBV7-9|TRBJ2-7
CASSATVGAGEQYF
TGTGCCAGCAGCGCCACGGTTGGGGCCGGCGAGCAGTACTTC
>few|TRBD1|TRBV5-4|TRBJ1-1
CASSTRTGNTEAFF
TGTGCCAGCAGCACGAGGACAGGGAACACTGAAGCTTTCTTT
>few|NA|TRBV28|TRBJ2-1
CASSLTGQGEQFF
TGTGCCAGCAGTTTAACAGGGCAGGGTGAGCAGTTCTTC
>NA|NA|TRBV11-2|TRBJ2-1
CASSQQTGTEQFF
TGTGCCAGCAGCCAACAAACGGGAACTGAGCAGTTCTTC
>NA|NA|TRBV9|TRBJ2-5
CASSPSPGLQETQYF
TGTGCCAGCAGCCCGAGCCCAGGGTTACAAGAGACCCAGTACTTC
>NA|NA|TRBV23-1|TRBJ1-2
CASSFMERKGYTF
TGCGCCAGCAGTTTCATGGAAAGGAAAGGCTACACCTTC
>NA|NA|TRBV30|TRBJ1-4
CAWSEGHRINEKLFF
TGTGCCTGGAGTGAAGGACACCGGATTAATGAAAAACTGTTTTTT
>few|NA|TRBV5-1|TRBJ1-1
CASSAGSTNTEAFF
TGCGCCAGCAGCGCCGGGAGTACGAACACTGAAGCTTTCTTT
>many|NA|TRBV29-1|TRBJ2-5
CSVEDRWKRETQYF
TGCAGCGTTGAAGATAGGTGGAAAAGGGAGACCCAGTACTTC
>few|NA|TRBV14|TRBJ1-1
CASSQVASKAFF
TGTGCCAGCAGCCAAGTCGCCAGTAAAGCTTTCTTT
>NA|NA|TRBV20-1|TRBJ2-3
CSARPGDTQYF
TGCAGTGCTAGACCTGGGGATACGCAGTATTTT
>NA|TRBD2|TRBV30|TRBJ2-1
CAWSAGLDFNEQFF
TGTGCCTGGAGTGCCGGACTAGACTTCAATGAGCAGTTCTTC
>few|NA|TRBV10-3|TRBJ2-1
CAISEGRGLLNEQFF
TGTGCCATCAGCGAGGGACGGGGACTTCTAAATGAGCAGTTCTTC
>few|NA|TRBV19|TRBJ1-1
CASSPRTNTEAFF
TGTGCCAGTAGTCCAAGGACGAACACTGAAGCTTTCTTT
>NA|NA|TRBV7-2|TRBJ2-5
CASSLAQGRGVLETQYF
TGTGCCAGCAGCTTAGCGCAGGGGAGGGGAGTTCTAGAGACCCAGTACTTC
>many|NA|TRBV7-9|TRBJ2-6
CASIMSGANVLTF
TGTGCCAGCATTATGTCTGGGGCCAACGTCCTGACTTTC
>NA|NA|TRBV15|TRBJ1-4
CATSRDRRGGLFF
TGTGCCACCAGCAGAGATCGGAGGGGTGGACTGTTTTTT
>few|TRBD1|TRBV9|TRBJ1-2
CASSRDRDYYGYTF
TGTGCCAGCAGCCGGGACAGGGACTACTATGGCTACACCTTC
>few|NA|TRBV28|TRBJ2-1
CASSAYGTQHHNEQFF
TGTGCCAGCAGTGCTTACGGGACGCAGCATCATAATGAGCAGTTCTTC
>NA|NA|TRBV9|TRBJ1-2
CASSVAFPYGYTF
TGTGCCAGCAGCGTAGCTTTTCCCTATGGCTACACCTTC
>NA|TRBD1|TRBV7-2|TRBJ1-2
CASSLVLGQSYGYTF
TGTGCCAGCAGCTTAGTCCTGGGACAGTCCTATGGCTACACCTTC
>few|TRBD1|TRBV4-3|TRBJ1-2
CASSSGTGRGYTF
TGCGCCAGCAGCTCCGGGACAGGGAGAGGCTACACCTTC
>few|NA|TRBV2|TRBJ2-3
CASSGDFTDTQYF
TGTGCCAGCAGTGGGGATTTCACAGATACGCAGTATTTT
>many|NA|TRBV7-2|TRBJ2-7
CASSSFYEQYF
TGTGCCAGCAGCTCCTTCTACGAGCAGTACTTC
>NA|NA|TRBV5-6|TRBJ1-5
CASSNGPQPQHF
TGTGCCAGCAGCAATGGGCCTCAGCCCCAGCATTTT
>NA|NA|TRBV29-1|TRBJ2-4
CSISGLAKNIQYF
TGCAGCATATCAGGGTTAGCCAAAAACATTCAGTACTTC
>NA|TRBD1|TRBV2|TRBJ1-1
CASSELGQVNTEAFF
TGTGCCAGCAGTGAACTGGGACAGGTGAACACTGAAGCTTTCTTT
>many|TRBD2|TRBV13|TRBJ2-4
CASSLSGGPLAKNIQYF
TGTGCCAGCAGCTTAAGCGGGGGCCCGCTAGCCAAAAACATTCAGTACTTC
>few|TRBD2|TRBV27|TRBJ2-1
CASTLAGPINEQFF
TGTGCCAGCACCCTAGCGGGGCCAATCAATGAGCAGTTCTTC
>few|NA|TRBV15|TRBJ1-2
CATSREGVAGRLGGYTF
TGTGCCACCAGCAGAGAAGGGGTGGCGGGTCGGTTAGGAGGCTACACCTTC
>few|NA|TRBV11-1|TRBJ2-7
CASSYVTTTTAEQYF
TGTGCCAGCAGCTATGTGACTACTACTACGGCCGAGCAGTACTTC
>NA|NA|TRBV5-4|TRBJ1-1
CASSLAAMNTEAFF
TGTGCCAGCAGCTTGGCAGCTATGAACACTGAAGCTTTCTTT
>NA|NA|TRBV29-1|TRBJ2-4
CSVGRGENIQYF
TGCAGCGTTGGGAGAGGGGAAAACATTCAGTACTTC
>few|TRBD1|TRBV7-9|TRBJ1-2
CASSTNRGPNYGYTF
TGTGCCAGCAGCACGAACAGGGGCCCCAACTATGGCTACACCTTC